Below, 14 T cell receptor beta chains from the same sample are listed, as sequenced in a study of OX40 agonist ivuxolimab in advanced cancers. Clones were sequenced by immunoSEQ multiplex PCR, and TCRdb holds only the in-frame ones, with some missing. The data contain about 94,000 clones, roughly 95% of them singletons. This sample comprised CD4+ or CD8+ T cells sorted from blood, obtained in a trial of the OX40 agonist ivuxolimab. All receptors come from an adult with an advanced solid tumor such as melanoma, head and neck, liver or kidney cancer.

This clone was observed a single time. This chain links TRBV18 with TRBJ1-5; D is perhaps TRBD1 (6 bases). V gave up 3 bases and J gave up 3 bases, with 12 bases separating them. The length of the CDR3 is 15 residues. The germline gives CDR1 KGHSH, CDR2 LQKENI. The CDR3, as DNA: TGTGCCAGCTCACCCGCACAGGGCTACAATCAGCCCCAGCATTTT. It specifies CASSPAQGYNQPQHF.

For the CDR3, the DNA is TGTGCCAGCAGCCACCCGGTCCGGACAGCTAGCACAGATACGCAGTATTTT. It specifies CASSHPVRTASTDTQYF. The chain employs TRBV28 and TRBJ2-3; perhaps TRBD1 as D (6 bases). The CDR3 has 17 amino acids. The germline V gene has CDR1 MDHEN and CDR2 SYDVKM. Trimming stripped 6 bases from V and 0 bases from J, with 19 bases between.

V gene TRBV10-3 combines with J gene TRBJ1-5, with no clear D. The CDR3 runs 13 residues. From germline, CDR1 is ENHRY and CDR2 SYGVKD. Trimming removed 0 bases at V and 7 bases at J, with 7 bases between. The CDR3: CAISESGGQPQHF. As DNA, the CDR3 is TGTGCCATCAGTGAGTCGGGAGGGCAGCCCCAGCATTTT.

The CDR3 DNA reads TGTGCCAGCAGCCCCTCCGAGCGGTTGGGAGATACGCAGTATTTT. Residues: CASSPSERLGDTQYF. The J gene is TRBJ2-3, the V gene TRBV7-2, with D possibly being TRBD2 (5 bases). The CDR3 runs 15 residues. The V gene's germline CDR1 is SGHTA and CDR2 FQGNSA. The germline V and J ends were trimmed by 5 bases and 5 bases, with 17 bases remaining between them.

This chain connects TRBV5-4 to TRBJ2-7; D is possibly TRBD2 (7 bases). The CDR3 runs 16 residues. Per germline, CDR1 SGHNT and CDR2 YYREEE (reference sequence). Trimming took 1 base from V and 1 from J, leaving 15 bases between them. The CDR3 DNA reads TGTGCCAGCAGCTTGCGCGGCGGGGGCTCTTCCTACGAGCAGTACTTC. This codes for CASSLRGGGSSYEQYF.

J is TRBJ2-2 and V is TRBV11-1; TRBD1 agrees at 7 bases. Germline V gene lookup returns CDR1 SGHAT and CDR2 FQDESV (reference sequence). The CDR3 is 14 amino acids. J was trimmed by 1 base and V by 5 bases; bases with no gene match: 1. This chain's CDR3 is CASSRQGNTGELFF. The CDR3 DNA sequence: TGTGCCAGCAGCCGACAGGGGAACACCGGGGAGCTGTTTTTT. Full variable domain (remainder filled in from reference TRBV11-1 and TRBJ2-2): EAEVAQSPRYKITEKSQAVAFWCDPISGHATLYWYRQILGQGPELLVQFQDESVVDDSQLPKDRFSAERLKGVDSTLKIQPAELGDSAMYLCASSRQGNTGELFFGEGSRLTVL.

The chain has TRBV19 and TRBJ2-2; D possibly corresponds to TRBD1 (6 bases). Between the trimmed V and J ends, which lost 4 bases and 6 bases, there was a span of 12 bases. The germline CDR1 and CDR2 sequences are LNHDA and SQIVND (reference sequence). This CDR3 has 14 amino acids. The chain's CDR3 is CASSTGRGPGELFF. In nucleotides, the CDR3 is TGTGCCAGTAGTACGGGCAGGGGTCCCGGGGAGCTGTTTTTT.

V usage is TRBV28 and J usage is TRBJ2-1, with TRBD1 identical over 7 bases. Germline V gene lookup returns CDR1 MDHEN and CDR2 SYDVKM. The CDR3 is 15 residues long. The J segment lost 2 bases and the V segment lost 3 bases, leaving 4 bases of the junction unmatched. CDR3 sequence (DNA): TGTGCCAGCAGTTTGGGGGACAGTCCCTACAATGAGCAGTTCTTC. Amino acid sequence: CASSLGDSPYNEQFF.

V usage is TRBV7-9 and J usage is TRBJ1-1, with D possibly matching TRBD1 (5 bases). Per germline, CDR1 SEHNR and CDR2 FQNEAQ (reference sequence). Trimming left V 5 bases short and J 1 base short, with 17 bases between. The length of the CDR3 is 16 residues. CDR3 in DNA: TGTGCCAGCAGCCCAGATTGGGGGATGGGGAACACTGAAGCTTTCTTT. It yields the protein CASSPDWGMGNTEAFF.

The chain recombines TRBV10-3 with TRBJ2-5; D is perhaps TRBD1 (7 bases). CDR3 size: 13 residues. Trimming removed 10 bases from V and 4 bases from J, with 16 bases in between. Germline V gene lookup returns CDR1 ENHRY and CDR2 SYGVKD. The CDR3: CATTQGGRETQYF. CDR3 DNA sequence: TGTGCCACAACGCAGGGGGGACGAGAGACCCAGTACTTC.

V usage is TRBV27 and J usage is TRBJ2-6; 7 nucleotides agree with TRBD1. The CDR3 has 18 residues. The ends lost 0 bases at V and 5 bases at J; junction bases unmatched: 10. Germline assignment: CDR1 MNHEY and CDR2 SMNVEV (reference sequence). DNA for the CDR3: TGTGCCAGCAGTTTATCCCAACAACAGGGGTTTCGGGCCAACGTCCTGACTTTC. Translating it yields CASSLSQQQGFRANVLTF.

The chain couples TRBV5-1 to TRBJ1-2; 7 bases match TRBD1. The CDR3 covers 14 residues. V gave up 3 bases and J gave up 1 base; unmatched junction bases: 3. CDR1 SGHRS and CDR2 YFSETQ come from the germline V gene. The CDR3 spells CASSSGQDNYGYTF. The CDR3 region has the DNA TGCGCCAGCAGCTCAGGACAGGATAACTATGGCTACACCTTC.

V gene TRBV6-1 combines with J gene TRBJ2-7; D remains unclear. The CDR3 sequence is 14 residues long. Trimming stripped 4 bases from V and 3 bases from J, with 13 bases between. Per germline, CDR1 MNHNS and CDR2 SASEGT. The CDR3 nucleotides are TGTGCCAGCAGTGGGAATAAAGGCAGCTACGAGCAGTACTTC. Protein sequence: CASSGNKGSYEQYF.

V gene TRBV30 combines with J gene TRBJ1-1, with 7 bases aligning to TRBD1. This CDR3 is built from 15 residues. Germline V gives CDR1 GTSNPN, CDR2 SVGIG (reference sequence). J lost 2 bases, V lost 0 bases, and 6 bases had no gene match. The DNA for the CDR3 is TGTGCCTGGAGTGTACGGGGGACAGCAAACACTGAAGCTTTCTTT. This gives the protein CAWSVRGTANTEAFF. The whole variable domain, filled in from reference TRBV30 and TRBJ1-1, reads SQTIHQWPATLVQPVGSPLSLECTVEGTSNPNLYWYRQAAGRGLQLLFYSVGIGQISSEVPQNLSASRPQDRQFILSSKKLLLSDSGFYLCAWSVRGTANTEAFFGQGTRLTVV.